Shown below are 29 T cell receptor beta chains from a single sample sequenced in a study of prognosis after radiotherapy for stage I lung cancer. The study amplified the TCR beta CDR3 region from genomic DNA. This amplification was carried out by two rounds of multiplex PCR. During first-round PCR, primers specific to each TRBV and TRBJ gene were used. TCRdb fed the multiplex PCR reads into MiXCR, producing one record per CDR3 protein. Here the sample spans around 20,000 distinct CDR3 sequences, around 50% being singletons. Sequencing was performed on PBMCs, taken before or after stereotactic body radiation therapy (not recorded which). Receptors originate from a donor at least 50 years old with non-small cell lung cancer.

The chain joins TRBV7-3 to TRBJ2-7; 7 nucleotides match TRBD2. J gave up 2 bases and V 5 bases, and 12 bases lay outside the gene matches. The germline gives CDR1 SGHTA, CDR2 FQGTGA. This CDR3 contains 16 residues. The CDR3 reads CASSNFPGLTTYEQYF. In DNA, the CDR3 is TGTGCCAGCAGCAACTTTCCGGGACTAACTACCTACGAGCAGTACTTC.

The V gene is TRBV12-3 or TRBV12-4, the J gene TRBJ1-2; D gene ambiguous. Between the trimmed V and J ends, which lost 8 bases and 4 bases, there was a span of 14 bases. This CDR3 has 13 amino acids. This CDR3 reads CASRRYVPYGYTF. The CDR3, as DNA: TGTGCCAGCCGACGGTACGTTCCCTATGGCTACACCTTC.

The sample holds a few counts of this clonotype. The chain uses TRBV6-5 and TRBJ1-1; TRBD1 aligns across 10 bases. The CDR3 length is 17 residues. CDR1 and CDR2 (germline): MNHEY, SVGAGI. The J segment lost 3 bases and the V segment lost 2 bases, leaving 9 bases of the junction unmatched. The CDR3 is CASSYRTPGTGDTEAFF. The CDR3 DNA reads TGTGCCAGCAGTTACCGCACCCCCGGGACAGGGGACACTGAAGCTTTCTTT.

This clonotype rates as medium-sized. The genes are TRBV24-1 and TRBJ2-7; TRBD1 agrees at 9 bases. Germline trimming cut 3 bases from V and 1 base from J; bases unmatched to any gene: 3. CDR1 and CDR2 (germline): KGHDR, SFDVKD. The CDR3 spans 15 residues. The CDR3 DNA reads TGTGCCACCAGTGATCCCGGGACAGGGTCCTACGAGCAGTACTTC. Its protein is CATSDPGTGSYEQYF.

Here the CDR3 DNA reads TGTGCTAGTGGTTTCGGAGGACCGTCTGGGGGCTACACCTTC. This translates into CASGFGGPSGGYTF. This sequence joins TRBV12-5 and TRBJ1-2; no reliable D call. The CDR3 runs 14 residues. Germline V CDR1 and CDR2: LGHNT, FRNRAP. The ends were cut back, 3 bases at V and 8 bases at J, with 16 bases in the middle.

The chain recombines TRBV5-4 with TRBJ1-2, with 7 bases matching TRBD1. Germline CDR1 reads SGHNT; CDR2 reads YYREEE (reference sequence). The V segment lost 3 bases and the J segment 1 base; nucleotides outside the gene matches: 6. The length of the CDR3 is 15 residues. CDR3 sequence: CASSSRDSLNYGYTF. As DNA, the CDR3 is TGTGCCAGCAGCTCCAGGGACAGTCTTAACTATGGCTACACCTTC.

The chain couples TRBV20-1 to TRBJ2-6; D is unresolved. From germline, CDR1 is DFQATT and CDR2 SNEGSKA (reference sequence). The V gene lost 3 bases and the J gene lost 4 bases, with 10 bases spanning the gap. The CDR3 consists of 14 residues. CDR3 DNA sequence: TGCAGTGCTAGGCACGGCTCCGGGGCCAACGTCCTGACTTTC. This gives the protein CSARHGSGANVLTF.

The V and J genes are TRBV5-1 and TRBJ2-1, with 8 bases fitting TRBD2. V lost 6 bases and J lost 8; bases outside the gene matches: 19. CDR1 is SGHRS and CDR2 is YFSETQ in the germline V gene. There are 17 residues in the CDR3. CDR3 coding DNA: TGCGCCAGCAAGCGAGGACGGGGGGGGGTTGGAGGGGATGAGCAGTTCTTC. Translated, it gives CASKRGRGGVGGDEQFF.

The chain uses TRBV6-1 and TRBJ1-5, with no clear D. The CDR3 is made up of 12 amino acids. Germline CDR1 reads MNHNS; CDR2 reads SASEGT. The V end lost 5 bases, the J end lost 10 bases, and 12 bases lay between the germline ends. CDR3 sequence reads: CASSHGSHPQHF. CDR3 DNA sequence: TGTGCCAGCAGTCATGGGTCTCATCCCCAGCATTTT.

This chain connects TRBV2 to TRBJ2-7, with 8 bases matching TRBD1. The CDR3 extends over 15 amino acids. J gave up 2 bases and V 6 bases, and 9 bases lay outside the gene matches. Germline values: CDR1 SNHLY, CDR2 FYNNEI. CDR3 region: CASSADRGLAYEQYF. CDR3 DNA: TGTGCCAGCAGCGCCGACAGGGGATTAGCCTACGAGCAGTACTTC.

Of note for this clonotype: The junction shows a germline mismatch at one end, possibly a read error. The CDR3 spells CVSRTQTRFQFF. CDR3 nucleotide sequence: TGTGTCAGCAGAACCCAGACTAGGTTTCAGTTCTTC. The rearrangement links TRBV6-4 to TRBJ2-1, with D possibly being TRBD2 (6 bases). The CDR3 consists of 12 residues. CDR1 MRHNA and CDR2 SNTAGT come from the germline V gene.

Points on this clonotype: One base separates it from a far larger clone, so it is likely a read error. V usage is TRBV7-3 and J usage is TRBJ2-1; 12 bases map to TRBD2. This CDR3 has 15 amino acids. The V gene's germline CDR1 is SGHTA and CDR2 FQGTGA. In DNA form, the CDR3 reads TGTGCTAGCAGCTTGATGTCTAGCGGGAGGGATGAGCAGTTCTTC. Amino acid sequence: CASSLMSSGRDEQFF.

This clonotype was counted many times. The chain combines TRBV28 with TRBJ2-2; TRBD1 aligns across 11 bases. CDR1 MDHEN and CDR2 SYDVKM come from the germline V gene. The CDR3 covers 15 residues. V lost 6 bases to trimming and J lost 6 bases; unmatched junction nucleotides: 6. CDR3 residues: CASSSPGQGAGELFF. The CDR3 DNA sequence: TGTGCCAGCAGCTCACCGGGACAGGGGGCCGGGGAGCTGTTTTTT.

This clonotype showed up many times. The chain carries TRBV28 and TRBJ2-5; 7 nucleotides match TRBD2. Germline V gene data show CDR1 as MDHEN and CDR2 as SYDVKM. This CDR3 comprises 16 residues. V gave up 2 bases and J gave up 1 base; unmatched junction bases: 7. For the CDR3, the DNA is TGTGCCAGCAGTTTACCCGGGGGAGGGATCCAAGAGACCCAGTACTTC. Its protein is CASSLPGGGIQETQYF.

This clonotype has a count of ten or more. This chain uses TRBV28 with TRBJ2-1, with 7 bases fitting TRBD2. The CDR3 runs 16 residues. J was trimmed by 1 base and V by 5 bases; bases with no gene match: 8. The V gene's germline CDR1 is MDHEN and CDR2 SYDVKM. CDR3 sequence reads: CASSPRGRGSYNEQFF. The CDR3 DNA sequence: TGTGCCAGCAGTCCCCGAGGGAGGGGATCCTACAATGAGCAGTTCTTC.

V and J are TRBV6-2 or TRBV6-3 and TRBJ2-5; D ambiguous. V was trimmed by 7 bases and J by 1 base, leaving 7 bases between them. The CDR3 has 12 residues. CDR1 is MNHEY and CDR2 is SVGEGT in the germline V gene. The CDR3 DNA follows: TGTGCCAGCAAGACAACCCAAGAGACCCAGTACTTC. Translated: CASKTTQETQYF.

This clonotype showed up many times. The rearrangement joins TRBV12-3 or TRBV12-4 to TRBJ2-4; D perhaps matches TRBD2 (6 bases). The CDR3 has 15 amino acids. Trimming took 3 bases from V and 1 from J, leaving 10 bases between them. CDR3 nucleotide sequence: TGTGCCAGCAGTTTGGGGGGACCGGCCAAAAACATTCAGTACTTC. As protein: CASSLGGPAKNIQYF.

This clonotype was seen many times. The gene calls are TRBV27 and TRBJ1-2, with D perhaps matching TRBD1 (5 bases). CDR1 and CDR2 from the germline V gene are MNHEY and SMNVEV (reference sequence). The CDR3 totals 15 residues. Deletions cut 3 bases from V and 3 bases from J, with 14 bases between. CDR3 in amino acids: CASSFPPREHYGYTF. In nucleotides, the CDR3 is TGTGCCAGCAGTTTTCCCCCCAGGGAACACTATGGCTACACCTTC.

This clonotype showed up many times. This chain connects TRBV19 to TRBJ2-1; 8 positions match TRBD2. Unmatched junction bases numbered 12, after V lost 5 bases and J lost 9 bases. The CDR3 runs to 15 residues. Germline loops: CDR1 LNHDA, CDR2 SQIVND (reference sequence). CDR3 region: CASSVTGTRKIEQFF. CDR3 nucleotide sequence: TGTGCCAGTAGTGTTACCGGGACTAGGAAAATTGAGCAGTTCTTC.

This clonotype has ten or more counts. The chain couples TRBV2 to TRBJ1-4, with D unclear. V was shortened by 5 bases and J by 3 bases, with 4 bases between the two germline ends. CDR3 size: 12 residues. Germline V gene data show CDR1 as SNHLY and CDR2 as FYNNEI. This CDR3 is CASSNPNEKLFF. CDR3 coding DNA: TGTGCCAGCAGTAATCCTAATGAAAAACTGTTTTTT.

Notes on this clonotype: With a far larger clone one base away, a read error is the likely cause. The V and J genes are TRBV5-7 and TRBJ2-2, with D maybe TRBD2 (6 bases). TRBV5-7 is identified as an open reading frame with a role that is uncertain. The CDR3 consists of 15 residues. The CDR3 DNA sequence: TGTGCCAACAGCCCCGGCCCGGGGGACACCGGGGAGCTGTTTTTT. As protein: CANSPGPGDTGELFF.

There are many counts of this clonotype. The chain combines TRBV19 with TRBJ2-2, with D maybe TRBD2 (6 bases). The CDR3 spans 13 residues. In germline, CDR1 is LNHDA, CDR2 SQIVND (reference sequence). Trimming removed 3 bases at V and 4 bases at J, with 6 bases between. CDR3 region: CASSMGGTGELFF. The CDR3 nucleotides are TGTGCCAGTAGTATGGGAGGCACCGGGGAGCTGTTTTTT.

The chain uses TRBV7-2 and TRBJ1-6, with 8 bases that match TRBD1. Per germline, CDR1 SGHTA and CDR2 FQGNSA. The V and J ends lost 1 base and 7 bases, in that order; junction bases with no gene match: 3. This CDR3 contains 15 residues. Written as DNA, the CDR3 is TGTGCCAGCAGCTTAGGACAGGGGAACAATTCACCCCTCCACTTT. Protein sequence: CASSLGQGNNSPLHF.

Of note for this clonotype: A read error may be the cause here, since a much bigger clone is one base away. This chain joins TRBV20-1 and TRBJ2-5; 7 nucleotides agree with TRBD1. J lost 4 bases, V lost 2 bases, and 13 bases had no gene match. Germline-derived CDR1 and CDR2 are DFQATT and SNEGSKA (reference sequence). This CDR3 has 16 residues. The CDR3 DNA sequence: TGCAGTGCTAGACCAGGCGTTACAGGGGTACGAGAGACCCAGTACTTC. Translated: CSARPGVTGVRETQYF.

The rearrangement links TRBV9 to TRBJ1-2; D unresolved. Germline CDR1 and CDR2: SGDLS and YYNGEE. V dropped 6 bases and J dropped 7 bases, with 16 bases sitting between them. This CDR3 contains 13 residues. CDR3 loop: CASTLPGGGGYTF. The CDR3 nucleotides are TGTGCCAGCACCCTTCCTGGTGGCGGTGGCTACACCTTC.

The V gene is TRBV5-1, the J gene TRBJ1-2; 8 positions match TRBD1. Germline V gene data show CDR1 as SGHRS and CDR2 as YFSETQ. The CDR3 extends over 17 amino acids. The trim removed 1 base at V and 0 bases at J, leaving 8 bases unmatched. As DNA, the CDR3 is TGCGCCAGCAGCTTGAGGACAGGGAGTACTACTAACTATGGCTACACCTTC. It specifies CASSLRTGSTTNYGYTF.

This clonotype was counted only a few times. This probably arose from a read error, given a far larger clone one base away. This rearrangement joins TRBV6-1 to TRBJ2-7; 14 bases match TRBD2. Looked up from germline, CDR1 is MNHNS and CDR2 is SASEGT. Trimming removed 7 bases from V and 0 bases from J; junction bases left unmatched: 17. The CDR3 is 20 residues long. CDR3 in amino acids: CASIFHSFGTSGGSSYEQYF. CDR3 DNA sequence: TGTGCCAGCATTTTTCACTCCTTCGGGACTAGCGGGGGTAGCTCCTACGAGCAGTACTTC.

The J gene is TRBJ1-2, the V gene TRBV20-1, with 8 positions matching TRBD1. The CDR3 covers 13 residues. Germline V gene sequence: CDR1 DFQATT, CDR2 SNEGSKA (reference sequence). The trim removed 5 bases at V and 3 bases at J, leaving 5 bases unmatched. CDR3 loop: CSASDRAHYGYTF. Here the CDR3 DNA reads TGCAGTGCTTCGGACAGGGCCCACTATGGCTACACCTTC.

The sample holds many counts of this clonotype. This chain links TRBV28 with TRBJ1-5; 8 bases agree with TRBD1. Trimming took 2 bases from V and 8 from J; bases not matched to a gene: 5. Germline V gene data show CDR1 as MDHEN and CDR2 as SYDVKM. The CDR3 covers 14 residues. The CDR3 region has the DNA TGTGCCAGCAGTTTACAGGGGGCGAGGGAGCCCCAGCATTTT. It encodes CASSLQGAREPQHF.